Following are 25 T cell receptor beta chains from one sample sequenced in a study of blood T cells in healthy people across ages. For the second PCR, which ran for about 7 to 11 cycles, a sample-barcoded 5' primer and a J-beta primer mix were used. TCRdb re-called the 5' RACE reads through MiXCR, storing one row per CDR3 protein. The top ten hold under 35% of the sample, which has hundreds of thousands of distinct CDR3 sequences, roughly 50% seen once. Sequenced input: blood. The receptors were gathered from a woman aged 60-70 years in good health.

This clonotype was observed a few times. The chain recombines TRBV14 with TRBJ1-3; D is uncertain. Trimming pared 4 bases from V and 2 bases from J, leaving 9 bases between. The CDR3 contains 14 residues. CDR1 is SGHDN, CDR2 FVKESK, per germline. The CDR3 spells CASSRTGAGNTIYF. Here the CDR3 DNA reads TGTGCCAGCAGCCGGACGGGTGCTGGAAACACCATATATTTT.

This CDR3 reads CSATVANTEAFF. CDR3 in DNA: TGCAGCGCCACAGTGGCGAACACTGAAGCTTTCTTT. The J gene is TRBJ1-1, the V gene TRBV29-1; D remains unclear. The CDR3 totals 12 residues. V lost 7 bases to trimming and J lost 1 base, with 10 bases between them. Per germline, CDR1 SQVTM and CDR2 ANQGSEA.

The J gene is TRBJ2-1, the V gene TRBV4-3; 11 bases agree with TRBD2. This CDR3 region has 16 residues. V was clipped by 4 bases and J by 4 bases; unmatched bases: 6. Germline values: CDR1 LGHNA, CDR2 YSLEER. CDR3 nucleotides: TGCGCCAGCAGCCCCACTAGCGGGAGAGATTACAATGAGCAGTTCTTC. Amino acids: CASSPTSGRDYNEQFF.

The chain carries TRBV6-5 and TRBJ1-1, with D possibly being TRBD1 (5 bases). Between the trimmed V and J ends, which lost 7 bases and 1 base, there was a span of 13 bases. The CDR3 sequence is 14 residues long. Germline assignment: CDR1 MNHEY and CDR2 SVGAGI. CDR3: CASTLPGGNTEAFF. The CDR3 DNA follows: TGTGCCAGCACCCTTCCCGGGGGGAACACTGAAGCTTTCTTT.

Comments on this clonotype: The junction departs from the called germline gene at one end, perhaps through a read error. V usage is TRBV6-2 or TRBV6-3 and J usage is TRBJ1-2; D uncertain. Germline V gene lookup returns CDR1 MNHEY and CDR2 SVGEGT. This CDR3 contains 12 residues. In DNA form, the CDR3 reads TGTGCCAGCAGTTACTCAACCTATGGCTGCACCTTC. Amino acid sequence: CASSYSTYGCTF.

The chain recombines TRBV18 with TRBJ1-2; maybe TRBD1 (5 bases). Looked up from germline, CDR1 is KGHSH and CDR2 is LQKENI. The CDR3 sequence is 15 residues long. Trimming cost V 2 bases and J 6 bases, with 16 bases left between them. The CDR3 loop is CASSPRSQGRDGYTF. CDR3 DNA: TGTGCCAGCTCACCAAGAAGTCAGGGAAGGGATGGCTACACCTTC.

This clonotype was seen once. The V call is TRBV5-1, the J call TRBJ2-5, with D possibly being TRBD1 (6 bases). The V end was cut by 1 base, the J end by 2 bases, with 12 bases between. This CDR3 is built from 15 residues. The germline CDR1 and CDR2 sequences are SGHRS and YFSETQ. The CDR3 here is CASSLSGQLQETQYF. In DNA form, the CDR3 reads TGCGCCAGCAGCTTGTCCGGACAGCTTCAAGAGACCCAGTACTTC. The whole variable domain, filled in from reference TRBV5-1 and TRBJ2-5, reads KAGVTQTPRYLIKTRGQQVTLSCSPISGHRSVSWYQQTPGQGLQFLFEYFSETQRNKGNFPGRFSGRQFSNSRSEMNVSTLELGDSALYLCASSLSGQLQETQYFGPGTRLLVL.

The chain links TRBV7-9 to TRBJ2-7; a weak D match, TRBD1 (6 bases). The V gene's germline CDR1 is SEHNR and CDR2 FQNEAQ (reference sequence). This CDR3 comprises 13 residues. V dropped 2 bases and J dropped 4 bases, with 9 bases sitting between them. The CDR3: CASSLRGFYEQYF. The DNA of the CDR3 is TGTGCCAGCAGCTTAAGGGGGTTTTACGAGCAGTACTTC.

Ten or more counts support this clonotype. The chain joins TRBV9 to TRBJ2-5, with D possibly being TRBD1 or TRBD2 (5 bases each). The V end was cut by 3 bases, the J end by 7 bases, with 10 bases between. This CDR3 contains 12 residues. The germline V gene has CDR1 SGDLS and CDR2 YYNGEE. The CDR3 protein is CASSAIGGTQYF. CDR3 nucleotide sequence: TGTGCCAGCAGCGCAATTGGGGGGACCCAGTACTTC.

The J gene is TRBJ1-4, the V gene TRBV11-2, with 7 bases fitting TRBD1. The CDR3 length is 16 residues. Unmatched junction bases numbered 7, after V lost 4 bases and J lost 2 bases. The germline V gene encodes CDR1 SGHAT and CDR2 FQNNGV. Written as DNA, the CDR3 is TGTGCCAGCAGCTCAGGACTGACAGGGACTAATGAAAAACTGTTTTTT. It yields the protein CASSSGLTGTNEKLFF. Combining the CDR3 with reference TRBV11-2 and TRBJ1-4 gives the whole variable domain EAGVAQSPRYKIIEKRQSVAFWCNPISGHATLYWYQQILGQGPKLLIQFQNNGVVDDSQLPKDRFSAERLKGVDSTLKIQPAKLEDSAVYLCASSSGLTGTNEKLFFGSGTQLSVL.

The chain links TRBV7-9 to TRBJ2-5; TRBD1 matches at 7 bases. The CDR3 is 14 amino acids. Trimming cost V 3 bases and J 11 bases; bases outside gene matches: 12. Germline V CDR1 and CDR2: SEHNR, FQNEAQ (reference sequence). CDR3 region: CASSFPGTGTEQYF. The CDR3 DNA is TGTGCCAGCAGCTTCCCGGGTACCGGGACAGAGCAGTACTTC.

This sequence joins TRBV27 and TRBJ1-5, with D perhaps matching TRBD1 (5 bases). V shed 2 bases and J shed 8 bases, with 13 bases lying between them. Germline CDR1 MNHEY, CDR2 SMNVEV (reference sequence). The CDR3 is 14 amino acids. The CDR3 bases are TGTGCCAGCAGTTTAGGGGGTTCTCTAAAGCCCCAGCATTTT. This sequence encodes CASSLGGSLKPQHF.

The chain couples TRBV29-1 to TRBJ2-1; TRBD2 agrees at 13 bases. CDR3 size: 14 residues. V shed 5 bases, J shed 8 bases, and the junction held 6 bases outside the gene matches. The germline V gene encodes CDR1 SQVTM and CDR2 ANQGSEA. This CDR3 reads CSVSLAGGPYEQFF. CDR3 DNA sequence: TGCAGCGTTTCACTAGCGGGAGGGCCCTATGAGCAGTTCTTC.

V and J are TRBV19 and TRBJ2-7, with 11 nucleotides matching TRBD1. The CDR3 runs to 15 residues. V gave up 4 bases and J gave up 3 bases; unmatched junction bases: 5. Per the germline V gene, CDR1 is LNHDA and CDR2 is SQIVND (reference sequence). CDR3 sequence: CASSRGQGANYEQYF. The CDR3 DNA is TGTGCCAGTAGTAGAGGACAGGGGGCGAACTACGAGCAGTACTTC.

This clonotype showed up many times. The gene calls are TRBV20-1 and TRBJ2-4, with unresolved D. V lost 3 bases to trimming and J lost 0 bases, with 6 bases between them. There are 13 residues in the CDR3. The germline V gene has CDR1 DFQATT and CDR2 SNEGSKA (reference sequence). This CDR3 reads CSASGEAKNIQYF. Written as DNA, the CDR3 is TGCAGTGCTAGTGGGGAAGCCAAAAACATTCAGTACTTC.

The chain recombines TRBV29-1 with TRBJ2-5; no definite D call. V shed 6 bases and J shed 2 bases, with 16 bases lying between them. This CDR3 has 14 amino acids. Germline lookup yields CDR1 SQVTM and CDR2 ANQGSEA. CDR3 in DNA: TGCAGCGTGCACAGCGAGTCGGCGCAAGAGACCCAGTACTTC. It yields the protein CSVHSESAQETQYF.

The gene calls are TRBV7-9 and TRBJ2-3; 10 bases match TRBD2. CDR1 and CDR2 from the germline V gene are SEHNR and FQNEAQ (reference sequence). V shed 5 bases, J shed 5 bases, and the junction held 7 bases outside the gene matches. The CDR3 has 15 amino acids. The CDR3 loop reads CASSPSGSQIDTQYF. The CDR3 DNA reads TGTGCCAGCAGCCCTAGCGGGAGTCAGATAGATACGCAGTATTTT.

The chain is built from TRBV7-3 and TRBJ2-7, with D possibly being TRBD1 (6 bases). The closer fit of TRBJ2-5 to the DNA end suggests the J call may be wrong. Per germline, CDR1 SGHTA and CDR2 FQGTGA. This CDR3 contains 15 residues. The CDR3 here is CASSLSAGVAETQYF. The DNA for the CDR3 is TGTGCCAGCAGCTTATCAGCAGGGGTCGCGGAGACCCAGTACTTC.

This chain joins TRBV12-3 or TRBV12-4 and TRBJ2-1; TRBD2 agrees at 9 bases. Matching the DNA end better, TRBJ2-7 makes the J call doubtful. The CDR3 totals 15 residues. The CDR3 loop reads CASSPAGGVYNEQYF. CDR3 DNA: TGTGCCAGCAGTCCTGCGGGAGGGGTTTACAATGAGCAGTACTTC.

The chain employs TRBV4-2 and TRBJ2-4, with 7 bases matching TRBD2. The J call may be in error: the DNA end matches TRBJ2-5 better. In germline, CDR1 is LGHNA, CDR2 YNFKEQ. The CDR3 totals 15 residues. The CDR3 is CASSQVRGSGETQYF. DNA of the CDR3: TGTGCCAGCAGCCAAGTCCGCGGGAGCGGGGAGACCCAGTACTTC.

This clonotype was found once. V gene TRBV6-5 combines with J gene TRBJ1-2; 9 positions agree with TRBD1. This CDR3 is 14 amino acids long. Germline trimming cut 7 bases from V and 4 bases from J; bases unmatched to any gene: 7. The germline CDR1 and CDR2 sequences are MNHEY and SVGAGI. The CDR3 loop reads CASTKGQGSYGYTF. In DNA form, the CDR3 reads TGTGCCAGCACTAAGGGACAGGGAAGCTATGGCTACACCTTC.

The chain employs TRBV20-1 and TRBJ1-3; no firm D call. This CDR3 has 14 amino acids. Germline CDR1 DFQATT, CDR2 SNEGSKA (reference sequence). V was pared by 6 bases and J by 0 bases, with 12 bases between. CDR3 loop: CSAAGTYSGNTIYF. The CDR3 DNA sequence: TGCAGTGCCGCCGGCACATACTCTGGAAACACCATATATTTT.

The chain has TRBV5-4 and TRBJ2-5, with a possible D match to TRBD1 (5 bases). Trimming took 1 base from V and 11 from J, leaving 18 bases between them. Germline V gene data show CDR1 as SGHNT and CDR2 as YYREEE (reference sequence). The CDR3 length is 14 residues. The CDR3 coding sequence is TGTGCCAGCAGCTTGAAGGGGTACAAGAATGAGCAGTACTTC. This translates into CASSLKGYKNEQYF.

The chain has TRBV7-2 and TRBJ1-5; D unresolved. V lost 5 bases to trimming and J lost 0 bases, with 11 bases between them. The germline gives CDR1 SGHTA, CDR2 FQGNSA. There are 15 residues in the CDR3. The DNA for the CDR3 is TGTGCCAGCAGCCCCGGACTGTCTAGCAATCAGCCCCAGCATTTT. It is translated as CASSPGLSSNQPQHF.

This clonotype was detected many times. V gene TRBV4-3 combines with J gene TRBJ2-3; maybe TRBD2 (6 bases). This CDR3 contains 14 residues. Germline CDR1 is LGHNA and CDR2 is YSLEER. Trimming shortened V by 2 bases and J by 6 bases, and 12 bases separated the two germline ends. The CDR3 region has the DNA TGCGCCAGCAGCCAACAACGGGAGTCGGATACGCAGTATTTT. The encoded protein is CASSQQRESDTQYF.